The 21 T cell receptor beta chains listed next were all sequenced from one sample in a study of monozygotic twins with inflammatory bowel disease. TCRdb reprocessed the 5' RACE reads and keeps a single row for each CDR3 protein, giving no DNA. The listing contains a few hundred thousand distinct CDR3 sequences. The sequenced sample was blood. Receptors were obtained from a human donor with ulcerative colitis or Crohn's disease, or a healthy co-twin of an affected twin (not recorded which).

The chain's CDR3 is CASSQSGLVFQETQYF. The chain carries TRBV3-1 and TRBJ2-5; absent DNA, TCRdb's TRBD2 call cannot be checked. The length of the CDR3 is 16 residues. Looked up from germline, CDR1 is LGHDT and CDR2 is YNNKEL (reference sequence).

The chain combines TRBV5-1 with TRBJ2-1; TCRdb outputs TRBD1, but without DNA this stays unchecked. This CDR3 contains 16 residues. CDR1 is SGHRS, CDR2 YFSETQ, per germline. CDR3 sequence reads: CASTPLSGTGDNEQFF.

The V gene is TRBV7-9, the J gene TRBJ2-2; TCRdb proposes TRBD1, but this gene call is untestable without DNA. Germline CDR1 is SEHNR and CDR2 is FQNEAQ (reference sequence). There are 16 residues in the CDR3. The CDR3 reads CASSRPDRVFTGELFF.

The chain employs TRBV6-4 and TRBJ1-2. Germline V gene data show CDR1 as MRHNA and CDR2 as SNTAGT. CDR3 length: 13 residues. The CDR3 is CASSDIGGYGYTF.

This rearrangement joins TRBV27 to TRBJ2-7; TCRdb returns TRBD1, unconfirmable since there is no DNA. Germline values: CDR1 MNHEY, CDR2 SMNVEV (reference sequence). The CDR3 has 14 amino acids. CDR3 in amino acids: CASSLNTGSYEQYF.

This chain links TRBV9 with TRBJ2-7; no DNA is available, so the TRBD1 call from TCRdb remains unchecked. The CDR3 has 14 amino acids. Germline CDR1 is SGDLS and CDR2 is YYNGEE. The CDR3 reads CASSWTGTGGEQYF.

The CDR3 protein is CASSFRDSWKYNEQFF. V and J are TRBV7-8 and TRBJ2-1; as DNA is missing, the TRBD1 call by TCRdb cannot be tested. Germline assignment: CDR1 SGHVS and CDR2 FQNEAQ. The CDR3 loop spans 16 amino acids.

The rearrangement links TRBV5-1 to TRBJ2-1. The CDR3 runs to 12 residues. The germline V gene has CDR1 SGHRS and CDR2 YFSETQ. The CDR3 sequence: CASSYDLNEQFF.

The genes are TRBV9 and TRBJ1-1; TCRdb indicates TRBD1, and absent DNA this call remains unverified. Per germline, CDR1 SGDLS and CDR2 YYNGEE. CDR3 length: 14 amino acids. CDR3 in amino acids: CASSVGVAGGKAFF.

The rearrangement links TRBV9 to TRBJ2-7; TCRdb indicates TRBD1, and absent DNA this call remains unverified. Germline CDR1 and CDR2: SGDLS and YYNGEE. The CDR3 is 15 residues long. CDR3 region: CASSVSGTVVDEQYF.

V gene TRBV12-3 or TRBV12-4 combines with J gene TRBJ1-1; TCRdb's D gene call, TRBD1, goes unchecked for lack of DNA. The CDR3 is 19 residues long. CDR3 sequence: CASSSSGLWGYNMNTEAFF.

The chain carries TRBV5-4 and TRBJ2-2; TCRdb's D gene call, TRBD1, goes unchecked for lack of DNA. CDR1 and CDR2 from the germline V gene are SGHNT and YYREEE (reference sequence). This CDR3 spans 15 amino acids. CDR3 amino acids: CASSYGTANTGELFF.

The gene calls are TRBV27 and TRBJ2-7; TCRdb's D call of TRBD1 is untestable without DNA. The germline gives CDR1 MNHEY, CDR2 SMNVEV (reference sequence). The CDR3 has 16 amino acids. CDR3 residues: CASSSPGTGDAYEQYF.

This chain joins TRBV7-2 and TRBJ2-1; as DNA is missing, the TRBD2 call by TCRdb cannot be tested. The V gene's germline CDR1 is SGHTA and CDR2 FQGNSA. The CDR3 consists of 16 residues. The CDR3: CASSLYGRGVSHEQFF.

This rearrangement joins TRBV5-1 to TRBJ2-4. The CDR3 totals 15 residues. CDR1 and CDR2 from the germline V gene are SGHRS and YFSETQ. The CDR3 protein is CASSSWTSDKNIQYF.

The V gene is TRBV7-2, the J gene TRBJ1-2. This CDR3 contains 14 residues. CDR1 is SGHTA and CDR2 is FQGNSA in the germline V gene. Here the CDR3 reads CASSSRAWGYGYTF.

V gene TRBV6-1 combines with J gene TRBJ2-1; the D call from TCRdb, TRBD2, cannot be confirmed without DNA. The CDR3 loop spans 15 amino acids. CDR1 is MNHNS, CDR2 SASEGT, per germline. This chain's CDR3 is CASRSGLEAYNEQFF.

The V and J genes are TRBV12-3 or TRBV12-4 and TRBJ2-7; no DNA is available, so the TRBD1 call from TCRdb remains unchecked. The CDR3 covers 15 residues. The CDR3 region is CASSGLYRGVNEQYF.

The rearrangement joins TRBV19 to TRBJ2-3. CDR3 length equals 12 residues. The germline CDR1 and CDR2 sequences are LNHDA and SQIVND (reference sequence). CDR3: CASSISQDTQYF. The whole variable domain, filled in from reference TRBV19 and TRBJ2-3, reads DGGITQSPKYLFRKEGQNVTLSCEQNLNHDAMYWYRQDPGQGLRLIYYSQIVNDFQKGDIAEGYSVSREKKESFPLTVTSAQKNPTAFYLCASSISQDTQYFGPGTRLTVL.

The chain joins TRBV20-1 to TRBJ2-1. CDR1 DFQATT and CDR2 SNEGSKA come from the germline V gene (reference sequence). The CDR3 has 12 amino acids. The CDR3 sequence is CSASQGRDEQFF.

The CDR3 region is CASSVVRGSFGDTQYF. The chain couples TRBV9 to TRBJ2-3; there is no DNA to check the TCRdb D call of TRBD2. There are 16 residues in the CDR3. Germline CDR1 and CDR2: SGDLS and YYNGEE. Filled out from reference TRBV9 and TRBJ2-3, the complete variable domain reads DSGVTQTPKHLITATGQRVTLRCSPRSGDLSVYWYQQSLDQGLQFLIQYYNGEERAKGNILERFSAQQFPDLHSELNLSSLELGDSALYFCASSVVRGSFGDTQYFGPGTRLTVL.